The clone carrying this T cell receptor beta chain is a singleton in its sample. Libraries were prepared by immunoSEQ multiplex PCR; TCRdb keeps only in-frame clonotypes and omits some of them. This table has about 110,000 clones, approximately 85% appearing once. This CDR3 is built from 13 residues. CDR1 and CDR2 from the germline V gene are MNHNS and SASEGT. Trimming shortened V by 3 bases and J by 5 bases, and 8 bases separated the two germline ends. This specimen comes from a study of blood T cell repertoires in COVID-19. As for the study in general: There were acute and convalescent COVID-19 samples, and they came from the United States, Italy and Spain. From T cells, B-cell-depleted T cells, or PBMCs came the material, which was cDNA or gDNA.

V gene TRBV6-1 combines with J gene TRBJ1-5; D gene unclear. This TCR came from a human donor in a cohort sampled during active COVID-19. Sequences were obtained from peripheral blood. Here the CDR3 reads CASSDRTDQPQHF. Here the CDR3 DNA reads TGTGCCAGCAGTGACCGGACTGATCAGCCCCAGCATTTT.